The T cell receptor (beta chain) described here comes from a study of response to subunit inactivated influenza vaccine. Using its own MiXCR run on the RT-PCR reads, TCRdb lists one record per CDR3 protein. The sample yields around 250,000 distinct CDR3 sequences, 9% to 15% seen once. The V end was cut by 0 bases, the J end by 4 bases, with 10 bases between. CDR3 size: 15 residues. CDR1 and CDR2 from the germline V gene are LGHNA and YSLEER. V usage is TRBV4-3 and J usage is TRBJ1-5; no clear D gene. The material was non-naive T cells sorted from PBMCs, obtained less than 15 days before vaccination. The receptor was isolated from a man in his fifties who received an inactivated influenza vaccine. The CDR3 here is CASSQDSDGNQPQHF. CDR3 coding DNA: TGCGCCAGCAGCCAAGATAGCGACGGGAATCAGCCCCAGCATTTT.